Listed below are T cell receptor beta chains from one sample, sequenced in a study of CD8 T cells in ankylosing spondylitis. Via MiXCR, TCRdb re-called the 5' RACE reads, giving one row per CDR3 protein. The sample shows some 90,000 distinct CDR3 sequences, approximately 30% of them seen only once. Sequencing was performed on blood, either unsorted or a sorted T cell fraction (not recorded which). These receptors were taken from a male donor with ankylosing spondylitis or in good health (not recorded which). The CDR3 runs from the conserved cysteine through the conserved F or W. A D gene is named only where the DNA matches it firmly. Only part of the rows carry a size: once, few, many, or a class if the clone is expanded.

d_call,v_call,j_call,clone_size,cdr3_nt,cdr3_aa
-,TRBV10-3,TRBJ2-2,few,TGTGCCATCAGGTGGGCTACGAACACCGGGGAGCTGTTTTTT,CAIRWATNTGELFF
-,TRBV18,TRBJ2-7,-,TGTGCCAGCTCACCTTCGGAGGGGCGCGAGCAGTACTTC,CASSPSEGREQYF
TRBD1,TRBV7-6,TRBJ1-2,few,TGTGCCAGCAGCATGCAGGGGGATGGCTACACCTTC,CASSMQGDGYTF
TRBD2,TRBV5-1,TRBJ2-3,few,TGCGCCAGCAGCTTCCAACGGGGGGGGTACACAGATACGCAGTATTTT,CASSFQRGGYTDTQYF
-,TRBV19,TRBJ2-2,-,TGTGCCAGTAGGGGTCGGGGGCCGCAATGGGCGTCGGGTACCGGGGAGCTGTTTTTT,CASRGRGPQWASGTGELFF
-,TRBV15,TRBJ2-1,few,TGTGCCACCAACACAGGTTTTCGGAATGAGCAGTTCTTC,CATNTGFRNEQFF
-,TRBV20-1,TRBJ2-1,-,TGCAGTGCCTCAAGTCGGGGGATTATCTACAATGAGCAGTTCTTC,CSASSRGIIYNEQFF
-,TRBV12-3/TRBV12-4,TRBJ1-1,many,TGTGCCAGCAGCCCAGTAGGGGCGGCGAACACTGAAGCTTTCTTT,CASSPVGAANTEAFF
-,TRBV20-1,TRBJ2-2,-,TGCAGTGCCCAGTGGGGAACCGGGGAGCTGTTTTTT,CSAQWGTGELFF
-,TRBV5-1,TRBJ2-5,few,TGCGCCAGCAAATCGCCGGGGGTGTCACAAGAGACCCAGTACTTC,CASKSPGVSQETQYF
-,TRBV6-1,TRBJ1-6,-,TGTGCCAGCACGGGGGAACAGGATTTTTCACCCCTCCACTTT,CASTGEQDFSPLHF
-,TRBV5-1,TRBJ2-2,-,TGCGCCAGCAGCTTTTTCGGACTAAACACCGGGGAGCTGTTTTTT,CASSFFGLNTGELFF
-,TRBV4-1,TRBJ2-5,few,TGCGCCAGCAGCCAAGTGGTAGAGACCCAGTACTTC,CASSQVVETQYF
-,TRBV9,TRBJ1-6,-,TGTGCCAGCAGCGCTTTCGTAGGGGATTCACCCCTCCACTTT,CASSAFVGDSPLHF
TRBD2,TRBV10-3,TRBJ2-1,few,TGTGCCATCAGTACTAGCGGGATAAACAATGAGCAGTTCTTC,CAISTSGINNEQFF
TRBD2,TRBV7-6,TRBJ2-1,-,TGTGCCAGCAGATCACTAGCGGGGGGCCAGTTCTTC,CASRSLAGGQFF
-,TRBV5-1,TRBJ2-3,many,TGCGCCAGCAGCTTGGCGAGGATGTCGCCAGATACGCAGTATTTT,CASSLARMSPDTQYF
-,TRBV20-1,TRBJ2-1,few,TGCAGTGCTAGTATTGGGCACCGCTTCTCCAACAATGAGCAGTTCTTC,CSASIGHRFSNNEQFF
-,TRBV5-1,TRBJ2-1,-,TGCGCCAGCAGCAGGCTTGGAGGGGGAACCAATGAGCAGTTCTTC,CASSRLGGGTNEQFF
-,TRBV20-1,TRBJ1-1,-,TGCAGTGCTAGAGATCCCCCGAGGTGGGAAGCTTTCTTT,CSARDPPRWEAFF
-,TRBV15,TRBJ2-3,few,TGTGCCACCAGCAGAGATGTAGCAGGGGACCCACTCCCGGATACGCAGTATTTT,CATSRDVAGDPLPDTQYF
TRBD2,TRBV7-7,TRBJ2-3,many,TGTGCTAGCAGCCCGGGACTAGCTGACACAGATACGCAGTATTTT,CASSPGLADTDTQYF
TRBD2,TRBV18,TRBJ2-7,-,TGTGCCAGCTCAACGGGACTAGCGGGGAGCTACGAGCAGTACTTC,CASSTGLAGSYEQYF
-,TRBV7-2,TRBJ2-1,-,TGTGCCAGCAGCTTAATTAGTACTGAGCAGTTCTTC,CASSLISTEQFF
-,TRBV19,TRBJ1-2,-,TGTGCCAGTAGTGTATCGGACAGTGGGGTAAACGGCTACACCTTC,CASSVSDSGVNGYTF
-,TRBV5-1,TRBJ2-7,few,TGCGCCAGCAGCCCCGAAGTCGCTTACGAGCAGTACTTC,CASSPEVAYEQYF
TRBD2,TRBV11-2,TRBJ2-7,once,TGTGCCAGCAGCTCTTCATGGCTAGCGGACGAGCAGTACTTC,CASSSSWLADEQYF
-,TRBV27,TRBJ2-3,-,TGTGCCAGCAGTTTCGCGTGGGGTACAGATACGCAGTATTTT,CASSFAWGTDTQYF
-,TRBV2,TRBJ2-2,few,TGTGCCAGCAAAGGCGGAATAGCGAACACCGGGGAGCTGTTTTTT,CASKGGIANTGELFF
TRBD1,TRBV5-1,TRBJ2-5,-,TGCGCCAGCCAGTTAACCGGGACAGGGTACCAAGAGACCCAGTACTTC,CASQLTGTGYQETQYF
-,TRBV7-3,TRBJ2-5,-,TGTGCCAGCAGCTTAACCAGGGGAGAGACCCAGTACTTC,CASSLTRGETQYF
-,TRBV7-9,TRBJ2-7,few,TGTGCCAGCAGCCCGCCAGGATTGTACGAGCAGTACTTC,CASSPPGLYEQYF
TRBD2,TRBV3-1,TRBJ2-3,-,TGTGCCAGCAGCCAAGTCTCGAGCGGGGGGGCAGCCTACACAGATACGCAGTATTTT,CASSQVSSGGAAYTDTQYF
-,TRBV5-1,TRBJ2-5,-,TGCGCCAGCAGCTTGGGGATAGCGGTCCAAGAGACCCAGTACTTC,CASSLGIAVQETQYF
TRBD1,TRBV20-1,TRBJ1-5,-,TGCAGTGCTAGAGTTACTCCGGACAGGCTCACATATAGCAATCAGCCCCAGCATTTT,CSARVTPDRLTYSNQPQHF
-,TRBV3-1,TRBJ1-5,-,TGTGCCAGCAGCCCCCGGCCCGGACAGATAGATCAGCCCCAGCATTTT,CASSPRPGQIDQPQHF
-,TRBV20-1,TRBJ2-1,few,TGCAGTGCTAGTGGGGCAGGGAGCTCCTACAATGAGCAGTTCTTC,CSASGAGSSYNEQFF
TRBD2,TRBV10-3,TRBJ2-5,-,TGTGCCATCAGTGTTACTAGCGGGAGTTCTCGGGACCAAGAGACCCAGTACTTC,CAISVTSGSSRDQETQYF
-,TRBV18,TRBJ2-5,few,TGTGCCAGCTCACCACCCCAGGGGATGGAGACCCAGTACTTC,CASSPPQGMETQYF
TRBD2,TRBV3-1,TRBJ2-1,-,TGTGCCAGCAGCCAAGTACCGGGACTAGCACTCGATGAGCAGTTCTTC,CASSQVPGLALDEQFF
-,TRBV18,TRBJ2-5,few,TGTGCCAGCTCACCGAGGGGACATCAAGAGACCCAGTACTTC,CASSPRGHQETQYF
-,TRBV7-9,TRBJ2-4,-,TGTGCCAGCAGCTCGGACGGAGCCAAAAACATTCAGTACTTC,CASSSDGAKNIQYF
-,TRBV11-2,TRBJ2-5,-,TGTGCCAGCAGCTTAGGGGGTCTACTCGGGGTGGTTGAGACCCAGTACTTC,CASSLGGLLGVVETQYF
-,TRBV7-9,TRBJ1-3,-,TGTGCCAGCAGCTCTTGGTACTCTGGAAACACCATATATTTT,CASSSWYSGNTIYF
TRBD1,TRBV7-9,TRBJ2-1,few,TGTGCCAGCAGCTTATCGGGACAGGGTGGTTTCGAGCAGTTCTTC,CASSLSGQGGFEQFF
TRBD1,TRBV5-5,TRBJ1-1,few,TGTGCCAGCAGCTTGGATGCAGGGGGCAGAAAGAACACTGAAGCTTTCTTT,CASSLDAGGRKNTEAFF
-,TRBV20-1,TRBJ2-3,-,TGCAGTGCCGAAAGAACCCCGGCGTCTTCAGATACGCAGTATTTT,CSAERTPASSDTQYF
-,TRBV5-1,TRBJ2-2,many,TGCGCCAGCAGTGGCAGATCCCCGAACACCGGGGAGCTGTTTTTT,CASSGRSPNTGELFF
-,TRBV20-1,TRBJ2-3,few,TGCAGTGCTGTAGGGGGGACAGATACGCAGTATTTT,CSAVGGTDTQYF
TRBD1,TRBV5-1,TRBJ1-6,-,TGCGCCAGCAGCTCCTGGACAGGGGATTCACCCCTCCACTTT,CASSSWTGDSPLHF
-,TRBV5-1,TRBJ1-6,-,TGCGCCAGCTCCTCCGGGGGCTCCTATAATTCACCCCTCCACTTT,CASSSGGSYNSPLHF
-,TRBV20-1,TRBJ2-7,few,TGCAGTGCTAGATTCAATGGTCAGCTCGACGAGCAGTACTTC,CSARFNGQLDEQYF
-,TRBV5-1,TRBJ2-2,-,TGCGCCAGCAGCTTCCAGGGTGGCACCGGGGAGCTGTTTTTT,CASSFQGGTGELFF